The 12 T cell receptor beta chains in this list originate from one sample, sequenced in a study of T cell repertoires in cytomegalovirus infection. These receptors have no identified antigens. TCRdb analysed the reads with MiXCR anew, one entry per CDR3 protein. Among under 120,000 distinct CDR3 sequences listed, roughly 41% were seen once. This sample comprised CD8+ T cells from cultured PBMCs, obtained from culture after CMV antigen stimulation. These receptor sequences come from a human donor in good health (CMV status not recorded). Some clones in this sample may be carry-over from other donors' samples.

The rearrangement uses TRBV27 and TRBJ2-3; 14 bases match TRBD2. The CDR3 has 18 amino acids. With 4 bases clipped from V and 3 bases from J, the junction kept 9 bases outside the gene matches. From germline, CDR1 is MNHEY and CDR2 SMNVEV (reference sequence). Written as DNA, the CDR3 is TGTGCCAGCAGTTCCAGGACTAGCGGGGGGCTCGAGACAGATACGCAGTATTTT. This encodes CASSSRTSGGLETDTQYF.

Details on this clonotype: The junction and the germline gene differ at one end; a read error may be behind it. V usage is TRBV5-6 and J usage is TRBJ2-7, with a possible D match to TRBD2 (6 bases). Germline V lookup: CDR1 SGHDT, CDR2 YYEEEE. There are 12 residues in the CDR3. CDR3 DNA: TGTGCCAGCAGCTGGGGGGAGACTGCTAAGGACTTC. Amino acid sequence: CASSWGETAKDF.

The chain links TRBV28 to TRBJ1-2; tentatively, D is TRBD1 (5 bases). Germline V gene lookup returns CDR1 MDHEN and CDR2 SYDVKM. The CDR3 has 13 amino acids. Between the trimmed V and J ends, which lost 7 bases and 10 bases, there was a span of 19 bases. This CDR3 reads CASTRGYGTLYTF. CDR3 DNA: TGTGCCAGCACCCGGGGGTATGGAACCCTCTACACCTTC.

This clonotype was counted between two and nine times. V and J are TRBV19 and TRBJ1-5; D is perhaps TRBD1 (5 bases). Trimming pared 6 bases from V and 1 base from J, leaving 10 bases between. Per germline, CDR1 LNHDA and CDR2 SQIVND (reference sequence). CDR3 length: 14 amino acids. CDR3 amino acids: CASSWGVSNQPQHF. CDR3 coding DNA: TGTGCCAGTAGCTGGGGGGTCAGCAATCAGCCCCAGCATTTT.

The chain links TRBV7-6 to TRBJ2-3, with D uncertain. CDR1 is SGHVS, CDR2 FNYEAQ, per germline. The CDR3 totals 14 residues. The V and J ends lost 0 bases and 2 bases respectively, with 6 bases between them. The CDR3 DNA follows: TGTGCCAGCAGCTTAGCGGGGAACACAGATACGCAGTATTTT. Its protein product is CASSLAGNTDTQYF.

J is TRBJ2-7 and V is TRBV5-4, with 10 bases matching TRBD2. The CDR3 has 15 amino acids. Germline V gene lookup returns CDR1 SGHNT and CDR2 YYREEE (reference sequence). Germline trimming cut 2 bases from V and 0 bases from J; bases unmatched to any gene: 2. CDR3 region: CASSFGTSVSYEQYF. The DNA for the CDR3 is TGTGCCAGCAGCTTCGGGACTAGCGTCTCCTACGAGCAGTACTTC.

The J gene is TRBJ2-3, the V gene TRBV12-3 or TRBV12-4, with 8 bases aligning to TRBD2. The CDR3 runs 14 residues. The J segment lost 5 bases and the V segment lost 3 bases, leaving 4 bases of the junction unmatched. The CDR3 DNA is TGTGCCAGCAGTTTTGACGCGGGGGGAGATACGCAGTATTTT. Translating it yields CASSFDAGGDTQYF.

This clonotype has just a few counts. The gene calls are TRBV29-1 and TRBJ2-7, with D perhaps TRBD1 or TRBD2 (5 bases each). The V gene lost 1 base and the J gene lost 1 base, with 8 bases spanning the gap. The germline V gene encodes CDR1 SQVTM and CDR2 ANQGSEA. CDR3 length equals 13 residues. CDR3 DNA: TGCAGCGTTGAAGGGGACGGATCCTACGAGCAGTACTTC. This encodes CSVEGDGSYEQYF.

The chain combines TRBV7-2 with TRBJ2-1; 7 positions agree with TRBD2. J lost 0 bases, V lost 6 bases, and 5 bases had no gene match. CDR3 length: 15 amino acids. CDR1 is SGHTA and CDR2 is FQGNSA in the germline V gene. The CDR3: CASRWGGSSYNEQFF. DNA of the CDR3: TGTGCCAGCAGATGGGGGGGGAGCTCCTACAATGAGCAGTTCTTC.

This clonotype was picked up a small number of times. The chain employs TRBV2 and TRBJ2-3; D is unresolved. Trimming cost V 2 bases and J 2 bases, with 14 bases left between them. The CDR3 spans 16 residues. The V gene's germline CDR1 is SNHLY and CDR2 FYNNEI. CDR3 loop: CASSESISPPTDTQYF. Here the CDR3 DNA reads TGTGCCAGCAGTGAATCAATTAGCCCTCCCACAGATACGCAGTATTTT. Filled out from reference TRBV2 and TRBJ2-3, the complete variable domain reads EPEVTQTPSHQVTQMGQEVILRCVPISNHLYFYWYRQILGQKVEFLVSFYNNEISEKSEIFDDQFSVERPDGSNFTLKIRSTKLEDSAMYFCASSESISPPTDTQYFGPGTRLTVL.

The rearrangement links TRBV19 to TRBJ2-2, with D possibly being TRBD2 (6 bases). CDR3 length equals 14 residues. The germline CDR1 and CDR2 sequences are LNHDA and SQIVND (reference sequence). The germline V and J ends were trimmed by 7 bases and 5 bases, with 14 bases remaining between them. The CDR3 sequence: CASTFGGGTGELFF. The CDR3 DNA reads TGTGCCAGTACCTTCGGGGGAGGTACCGGGGAGCTGTTTTTT.

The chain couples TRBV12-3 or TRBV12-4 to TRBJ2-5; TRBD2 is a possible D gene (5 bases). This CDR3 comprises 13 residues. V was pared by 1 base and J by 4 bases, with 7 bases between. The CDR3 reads CASSLGGLETQYF. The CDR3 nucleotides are TGTGCCAGCAGTTTAGGTGGACTAGAGACCCAGTACTTC.